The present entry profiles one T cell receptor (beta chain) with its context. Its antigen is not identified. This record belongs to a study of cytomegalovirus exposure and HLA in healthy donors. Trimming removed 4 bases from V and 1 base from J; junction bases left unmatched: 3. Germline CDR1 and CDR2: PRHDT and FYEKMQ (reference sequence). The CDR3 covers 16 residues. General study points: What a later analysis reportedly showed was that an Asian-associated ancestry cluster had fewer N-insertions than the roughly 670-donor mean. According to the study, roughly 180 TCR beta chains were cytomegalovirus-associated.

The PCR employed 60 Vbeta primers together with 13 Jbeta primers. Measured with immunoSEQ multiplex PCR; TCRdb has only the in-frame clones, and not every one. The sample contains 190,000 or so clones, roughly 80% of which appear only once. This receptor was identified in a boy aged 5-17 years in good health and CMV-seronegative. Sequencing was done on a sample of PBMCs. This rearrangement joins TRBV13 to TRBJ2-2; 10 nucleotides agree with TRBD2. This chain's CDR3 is CASSSASGRNTGELFF. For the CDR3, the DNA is TGTGCCAGCAGCTCCGCTAGCGGGAGGAACACCGGGGAGCTGTTTTTT.